The 27 T cell receptor beta chains in this list originate from one sample, sequenced in a study of blood T cells in healthy people across ages. Primers used in a second PCR of about 6 to 11 cycles were a sample-barcoded 5' primer and a J-beta primer mix. TCRdb used MiXCR to reprocess the 5' RACE reads, holding one entry per CDR3 protein. The sample holds some 1.5 million distinct CDR3 sequences, 28% seen once. Source material: blood. All receptors come from a woman younger than 45 in good health.

This clonotype was counted many times. The chain is built from TRBV10-3 and TRBJ2-5; weak D call: TRBD2 (5 bases). The CDR3 contains 13 residues. The germline V gene encodes CDR1 ENHRY and CDR2 SYGVKD. Trimming left V 5 bases short and J 5 bases short, with 12 bases between. This CDR3 reads CAISNREQETQYF. CDR3 in DNA: TGTGCCATCAGTAACCGGGAACAGGAGACCCAGTACTTC.

This clonotype was seen at least ten times. This sequence joins TRBV7-2 and TRBJ2-1, with 11 bases matching TRBD2. The CDR3 has 15 residues. V shed 5 bases and J 7 bases; nucleotides not matched to a gene: 7. Germline V gives CDR1 SGHTA, CDR2 FQGNSA. Written as DNA, the CDR3 is TGTGCCAGCAGCCCGACTAGCGGGATGGTAAATGAGCAGTTCTTC. Encoded protein: CASSPTSGMVNEQFF.

Points on this clonotype: This clone may be a read error of a much larger clone one base away. V and J are TRBV6-2 or TRBV6-3 and TRBJ2-7; 8 bases agree with TRBD1. This CDR3 comprises 13 residues. Germline V lookup: CDR1 MNHEY, CDR2 SVGEGT. Unmatched junction bases numbered 10, after V lost 11 bases and J lost 4 bases. CDR3 DNA sequence: TGTGCCGGCGTCCGGGACAGGACTTACGAGCAGTACTTC. Encoded protein: CAGVRDRTYEQYF.

This clonotype was counted between two and nine times. The rearrangement joins TRBV12-3 or TRBV12-4 to TRBJ2-6, with TRBD1 identical over 9 bases. The CDR3 sequence is 22 residues long. Trimming took 2 bases from V and 0 from J; bases not matched to a gene: 17. CDR3 nucleotide sequence: TGTGCCAGCAGTTTAAGCCTCGGACCGGGACAGGGAATCCGCTCTGGGGCCAACGTCCTGACTTTC. Protein product: CASSLSLGPGQGIRSGANVLTF.

This clonotype turned up a few times. V is TRBV7-9 and J is TRBJ2-1; 9 bases line up with TRBD1. The germline gives CDR1 SEHNR, CDR2 FQNEAQ (reference sequence). This CDR3 comprises 16 residues. Trimming removed 1 base from V and 7 bases from J; junction bases left unmatched: 8. The CDR3 loop is CASSLVQGALGNEQFF. CDR3 sequence (DNA): TGTGCCAGCAGCTTAGTACAGGGGGCGCTTGGAAATGAGCAGTTCTTC.

Concerning this clonotype itself: Its ends do not fully match the called genes, so a read error is possible. This rearrangement joins TRBV15 to TRBJ1-1, with D unclear. Germline V gene data show CDR1 as LNHNV and CDR2 as YYDKDF (reference sequence). This CDR3 spans 14 amino acids. CDR3 sequence reads: CATSGDREDTEAFF. The CDR3 nucleotides read TGTGCCACCAGCGGAGATCGGGAGGACACTGAAGCTTTCTTT.

The chain is built from TRBV5-4 and TRBJ2-5, with TRBD2 as a possible D gene (5 bases). This CDR3 spans 16 amino acids. The germline V and J ends were trimmed by 5 bases and 4 bases, with 21 bases remaining between them. Germline CDR1 and CDR2: SGHNT and YYREEE (reference sequence). In DNA form, the CDR3 reads TGTGCCAGCAGTAATCCCGCATCACGGGGAAGAGAGACCCAGTACTTC. This gives the protein CASSNPASRGRETQYF.

This chain joins TRBV7-3 and TRBJ2-7; 7 bases line up with TRBD1. The CDR3 has 17 amino acids. The germline V gene has CDR1 SGHTA and CDR2 FQGTGA. J gave up 0 bases and V 2 bases, and 10 bases lay outside the gene matches. The CDR3 is CASSLPSRGPSSYEQYF. The CDR3 nucleotides are TGTGCCAGCAGCTTACCCTCGAGGGGGCCAAGCTCCTACGAGCAGTACTTC.

The chain links TRBV6-1 to TRBJ2-1; the D gene is possibly TRBD2 (6 bases). The CDR3 loop spans 13 amino acids. With 6 bases removed from V and 6 bases from J, the gap between germline ends came to 12 bases. Germline V lookup: CDR1 MNHNS, CDR2 SASEGT. The CDR3 DNA follows: TGTGCCAGCAGGAAGGACTACTCCAATGAGCAGTTCTTC. Translated: CASRKDYSNEQFF.

This clonotype was observed a handful of times. The J gene is TRBJ2-1, the V gene TRBV2, with a tentative D call TRBD1 (6 bases). Between the trimmed V and J ends, which lost 3 bases and 0 bases, there was a span of 12 bases. The CDR3 extends over 16 amino acids. CDR1 and CDR2 (germline): SNHLY, FYNNEI. The CDR3 spells CASSEDGGHSYNEQFF. The CDR3 bases are TGTGCCAGCAGTGAGGATGGGGGCCACTCCTACAATGAGCAGTTCTTC.

This chain joins TRBV4-2 and TRBJ2-5; perhaps TRBD1 as D (5 bases). The CDR3 sequence is 14 residues long. Germline CDR1 and CDR2: LGHNA and YNFKEQ. Trimming cost V 6 bases and J 1 base, with 12 bases left between them. This chain's CDR3 is CASRDSWGQETQYF. DNA for the CDR3: TGTGCCAGCAGAGACAGTTGGGGCCAAGAGACCCAGTACTTC.

In this sample, this clonotype turned up a few times. The V call is TRBV20-1, the J call TRBJ2-1, with 7 bases lining up with TRBD2. There are 15 residues in the CDR3. J was trimmed by 8 bases and V by 4 bases; bases with no gene match: 14. CDR1 and CDR2 from the germline V gene are DFQATT and SNEGSKA (reference sequence). In nucleotides, the CDR3 is TGCAGTGCTAAGTTGGTGCGGGGGATTGGGGATGAGCAGTTCTTC. This translates into CSAKLVRGIGDEQFF.

This chain joins TRBV2 and TRBJ2-2; D remains unclear. Per germline, CDR1 SNHLY and CDR2 FYNNEI. Trimming shortened V by 7 bases and J by 0 bases, and 9 bases separated the two germline ends. This CDR3 region has 14 residues. This CDR3 reads CASKHRSNTGELFF. CDR3 DNA: TGTGCCAGCAAACATCGGTCGAACACCGGGGAGCTGTTTTTT.

The chain employs TRBV21-1 and TRBJ2-3. TRBV21-1 has pseudogene status. The CDR3 has 16 amino acids. CDR3 sequence: CASSKNSLPVADTQYF. The CDR3 DNA reads TGTGCCAGCAGTAAAAACTCCTTACCCGTCGCAGATACGCAGTATTTT.

The V gene is TRBV4-3, the J gene TRBJ2-3; 7 bases agree with TRBD2. The CDR3 loop spans 17 amino acids. The trim removed 1 base at V and 1 base at J, leaving 8 bases unmatched. CDR1 is LGHNA and CDR2 is YSLEER in the germline V gene. For the CDR3, the DNA is TGCGCCAGCAGCCAAGGTGTCAGCGGGACTGGCACAGATACGCAGTATTTT. Protein: CASSQGVSGTGTDTQYF.

The CDR3 coding sequence is TGTGCCAGCAGCTCCGGGACAGGGCAGGAAAAACTGTTTTTT. This codes for CASSSGTGQEKLFF. The rearrangement uses TRBV7-2 and TRBJ1-4; 9 nucleotides line up with TRBD1. The V segment lost 4 bases and the J segment 8 bases; nucleotides outside the gene matches: 5. In germline, CDR1 is SGHTA, CDR2 FQGNSA. This CDR3 region has 14 residues.

This clonotype was picked up a small number of times. This chain links TRBV7-2 with TRBJ2-7; D is ambiguous. CDR3 size: 14 residues. Germline lookup yields CDR1 SGHTA and CDR2 FQGNSA. The germline V and J ends were trimmed by 1 base and 5 bases, with 12 bases remaining between them. The CDR3 here is CASSLVRPPDEQYF. CDR3 bases: TGTGCCAGCAGCTTAGTGCGGCCCCCCGACGAGCAGTACTTC.

There are a few counts of this clonotype. This chain uses TRBV5-1 with TRBJ2-6; D remains unclear. The CDR3 extends over 15 amino acids. The V gene's germline CDR1 is SGHRS and CDR2 YFSETQ. V lost 5 bases and J 0 bases, leaving 9 bases between the germline ends. CDR3 nucleotides: TGCGCCAGCAGTCCCGTTAACTCTGGGGCCAACGTCCTGACTTTC. It is translated as CASSPVNSGANVLTF.

The rearrangement joins TRBV18 to TRBJ2-1, with D tentatively TRBD2 (5 bases). V was clipped by 1 base and J by 10 bases, with 20 bases between them. From germline, CDR1 is KGHSH and CDR2 LQKENI. The length of the CDR3 is 16 residues. CDR3 in DNA: TGTGCCAGCTCACCACGCAACCGGACGGGAAGTGACGAGCAGTTCTTC. This translates into CASSPRNRTGSDEQFF.

The V and J genes are TRBV5-1 and TRBJ2-2, with 8 nucleotides matching TRBD1. V was pared by 4 bases and J by 5 bases, with 7 bases of the junction left unmatched. CDR1 is SGHRS and CDR2 is YFSETQ in the germline V gene. This CDR3 contains 15 residues. The CDR3 spells CASSSRDRRTGELFF. The DNA of the CDR3 is TGCGCCAGCAGCAGCCGGGACAGGCGGACCGGGGAGCTGTTTTTT.

This clonotype was recorded many times. The chain carries TRBV12-3 or TRBV12-4 and TRBJ2-7; 11 bases fit TRBD2. This CDR3 spans 17 amino acids. V dropped 2 bases and J dropped 5; count of bases not matched to a gene: 11. Here the CDR3 DNA reads TGTGCCAGCAGTTTAAATTTGGGGCTAGCGGGAGGACACGAGCAGTACTTC. It specifies CASSLNLGLAGGHEQYF.

This clonotype was recorded a few times. V gene TRBV9 combines with J gene TRBJ2-1; the match to TRBD2 covers 7 bases. V trimming: 4 bases; J trimming: 5 bases; junction bases outside the gene matches: 9. Germline CDR1 SGDLS, CDR2 YYNGEE. There are 15 residues in the CDR3. In nucleotides, the CDR3 is TGTGCCAGCAGCCCCTATTGGGGGGGGGACAATGAGCAGTTCTTC. This gives the protein CASSPYWGGDNEQFF.

This clonotype was found a few times. The J gene is TRBJ2-5, the V gene TRBV24-1; D possibly uses TRBD1 or TRBD2 (5 bases each). The CDR3 spans 16 residues. Germline CDR1 KGHDR, CDR2 SFDVKD. The V end was cut by 1 base, the J end by 5 bases, with 16 bases between. The CDR3 DNA reads as TGTGCCACCAGTGATTTTTCTCCGTGGGGCGGGGAGACCCAGTACTTC. Translated: CATSDFSPWGGETQYF.

This clonotype was picked up a small number of times. For the CDR3, the DNA is TGTGCCAGCGAGCGGGCGGGGGGAAGTGGCAAAAACATTCAGTACTTC. As protein: CASERAGGSGKNIQYF. The rearrangement joins TRBV2 to TRBJ2-4; 8 positions match TRBD2. Germline V lookup: CDR1 SNHLY, CDR2 FYNNEI. This CDR3 has 16 amino acids. The V segment lost 8 bases and the J segment 3 bases; nucleotides outside the gene matches: 12.

This clonotype showed up many times. This chain joins TRBV15 and TRBJ2-7, with D possibly TRBD1 on 6 matching bases. The length of the CDR3 is 14 residues. Looked up from germline, CDR1 is LNHNV and CDR2 is YYDKDF (reference sequence). The V end lost 3 bases, the J end lost 4 bases, and 13 bases lay between the germline ends. The CDR3 sequence is CATSSDGRGYEQYF. CDR3 nucleotide sequence: TGTGCCACCAGCAGTGATGGCAGGGGTTACGAGCAGTACTTC.

The CDR3: CASSEAAHSNQPQHF. Here the CDR3 DNA reads TGTGCCAGCAGTGAAGCAGCGCATAGCAATCAGCCCCAGCATTTT. This rearrangement joins TRBV6-1 to TRBJ1-5, with unresolved D. Germline assignment: CDR1 MNHNS and CDR2 SASEGT. The V and J ends lost 0 bases and 0 bases respectively, with 6 bases between them. This CDR3 has 15 amino acids.

The chain joins TRBV5-1 to TRBJ2-4, with a possible D match to TRBD2 (5 bases). Trimming shortened V by 1 base and J by 8 bases, and 16 bases separated the two germline ends. Germline lookup yields CDR1 SGHRS and CDR2 YFSETQ. This CDR3 is built from 15 residues. The CDR3 spells CASSLSGSRADIQYF. CDR3 sequence (DNA): TGCGCCAGCAGCTTGAGTGGTAGCCGAGCGGACATTCAGTACTTC.